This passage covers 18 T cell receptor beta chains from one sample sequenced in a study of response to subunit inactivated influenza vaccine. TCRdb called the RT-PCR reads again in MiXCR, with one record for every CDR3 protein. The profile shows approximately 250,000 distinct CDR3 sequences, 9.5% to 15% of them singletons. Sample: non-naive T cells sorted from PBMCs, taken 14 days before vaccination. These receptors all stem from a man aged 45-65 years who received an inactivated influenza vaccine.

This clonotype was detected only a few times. This chain's CDR3 is CSVERGSNEQFF. The CDR3 DNA reads TGCAGCGTTGAACGAGGGTCCAATGAGCAGTTCTTC. V gene TRBV29-1 combines with J gene TRBJ2-1; a possible D gene is TRBD2 (5 bases). Germline CDR1 and CDR2: SQVTM and ANQGSEA. With 2 bases removed from V and 6 bases from J, the gap between germline ends came to 8 bases. The CDR3 has 12 residues.

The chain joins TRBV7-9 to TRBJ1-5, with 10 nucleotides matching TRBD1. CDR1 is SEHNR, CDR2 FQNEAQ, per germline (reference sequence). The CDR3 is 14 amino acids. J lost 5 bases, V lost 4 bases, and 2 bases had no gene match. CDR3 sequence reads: CASSYGTGDQPQHF. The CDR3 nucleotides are TGTGCCAGCAGCTACGGGACAGGGGATCAGCCCCAGCATTTT.

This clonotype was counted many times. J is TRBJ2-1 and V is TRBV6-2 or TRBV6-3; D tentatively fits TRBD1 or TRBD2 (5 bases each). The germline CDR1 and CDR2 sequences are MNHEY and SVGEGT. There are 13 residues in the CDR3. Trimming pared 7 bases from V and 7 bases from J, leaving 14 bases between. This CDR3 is CASTRDGWNEQFF. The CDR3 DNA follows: TGTGCCAGCACTCGGGACGGCTGGAATGAGCAGTTCTTC.

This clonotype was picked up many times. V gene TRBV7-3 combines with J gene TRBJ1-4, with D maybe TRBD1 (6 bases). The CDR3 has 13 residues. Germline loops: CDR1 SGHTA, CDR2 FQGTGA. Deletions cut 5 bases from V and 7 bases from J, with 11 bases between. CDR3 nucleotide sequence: TGTGCCAGCAGCCCCCGAGGGGGTGAAAAACTGTTTTTT. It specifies CASSPRGGEKLFF.

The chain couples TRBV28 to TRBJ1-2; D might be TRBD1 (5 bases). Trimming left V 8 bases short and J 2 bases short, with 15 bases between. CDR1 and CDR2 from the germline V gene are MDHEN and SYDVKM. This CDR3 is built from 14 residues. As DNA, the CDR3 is TGTGCCAGCGGATGGGGCAGAGAGAACTATGGCTACACCTTC. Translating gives CASGWGRENYGYTF.

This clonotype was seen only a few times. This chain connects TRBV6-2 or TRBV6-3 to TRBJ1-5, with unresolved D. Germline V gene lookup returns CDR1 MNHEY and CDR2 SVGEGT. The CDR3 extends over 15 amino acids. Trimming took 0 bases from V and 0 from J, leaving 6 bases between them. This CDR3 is CASSYSRISNQPQHF. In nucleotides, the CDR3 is TGTGCCAGCAGTTACTCGCGGATTAGCAATCAGCCCCAGCATTTT.

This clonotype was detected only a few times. The CDR3 here is CSVGPARQETQYF. The CDR3 nucleotides are TGCAGCGTTGGGCCGGCACGCCAAGAGACCCAGTACTTC. The gene calls are TRBV29-1 and TRBJ2-5; D is undetermined. CDR1 is SQVTM, CDR2 ANQGSEA, per germline. Trimming left V 4 bases short and J 1 base short, with 10 bases between. This CDR3 comprises 13 residues. Based on the CDR3 plus reference TRBV29-1 and TRBJ2-5, the full variable domain is SAVISQKPSRDICQRGTSLTIQCQVDSQVTMMFWYRQQPGQSLTLIATANQGSEATYESGFVIDKFPISRPNLTFSTLTVSNMSPEDSSIYLCSVGPARQETQYFGPGTRLLVL.

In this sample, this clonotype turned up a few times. The CDR3 sequence: CSARDRRRAETQYF. The CDR3 nucleotides are TGCAGTGCTAGAGATCGCCGGAGGGCAGAGACCCAGTACTTC. The chain combines TRBV20-1 with TRBJ2-5; possible D gene TRBD2, 6 bases. The CDR3 contains 14 residues. The V gene's germline CDR1 is DFQATT and CDR2 SNEGSKA (reference sequence). Trimming cost V 0 bases and J 4 bases, with 12 bases left between them.

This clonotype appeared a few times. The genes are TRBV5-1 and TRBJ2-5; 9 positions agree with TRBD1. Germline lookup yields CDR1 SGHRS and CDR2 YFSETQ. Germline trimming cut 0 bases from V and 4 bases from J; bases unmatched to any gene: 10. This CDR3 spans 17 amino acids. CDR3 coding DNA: TGCGCCAGCAGCTTGGTGATGATCGGGACAGGGAGAGAGACCCAGTACTTC. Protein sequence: CASSLVMIGTGRETQYF.

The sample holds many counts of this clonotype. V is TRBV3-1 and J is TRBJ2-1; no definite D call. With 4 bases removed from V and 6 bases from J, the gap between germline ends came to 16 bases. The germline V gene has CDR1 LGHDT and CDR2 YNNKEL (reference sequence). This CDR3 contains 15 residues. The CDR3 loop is CASSPLGSFINEQFF. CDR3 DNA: TGTGCCAGCAGCCCTCTAGGTTCGTTCATCAATGAGCAGTTCTTC.

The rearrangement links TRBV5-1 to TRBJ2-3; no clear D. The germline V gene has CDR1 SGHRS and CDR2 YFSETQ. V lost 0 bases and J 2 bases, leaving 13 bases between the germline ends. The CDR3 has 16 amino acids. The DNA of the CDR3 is TGCGCCAGCAGCTTGGGTTTAACGACTTTCACAGATACGCAGTATTTT. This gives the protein CASSLGLTTFTDTQYF.

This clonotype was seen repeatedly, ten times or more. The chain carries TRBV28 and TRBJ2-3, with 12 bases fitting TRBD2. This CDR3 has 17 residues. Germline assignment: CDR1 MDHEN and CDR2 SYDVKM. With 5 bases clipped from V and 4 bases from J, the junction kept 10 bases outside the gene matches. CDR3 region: CASSLAGGPRGADTQYF. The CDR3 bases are TGTGCCAGCAGTCTAGCGGGAGGGCCGAGGGGGGCAGATACGCAGTATTTT.

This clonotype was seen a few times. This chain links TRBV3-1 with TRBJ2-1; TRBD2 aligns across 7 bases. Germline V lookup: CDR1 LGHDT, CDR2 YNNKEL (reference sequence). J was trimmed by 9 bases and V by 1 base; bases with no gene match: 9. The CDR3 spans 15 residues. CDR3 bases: TGTGCCAGCAGCCAAGGGACTAGAGGTGTTCTTGAGCAGTTCTTC. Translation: CASSQGTRGVLEQFF.

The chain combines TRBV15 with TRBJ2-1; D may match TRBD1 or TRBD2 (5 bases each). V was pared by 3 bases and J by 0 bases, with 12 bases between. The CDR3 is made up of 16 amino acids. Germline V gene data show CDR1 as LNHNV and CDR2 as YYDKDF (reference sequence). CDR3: CATSRFRDGSYNEQFF. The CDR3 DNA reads TGTGCCACCAGCAGGTTTCGGGACGGCTCCTACAATGAGCAGTTCTTC.

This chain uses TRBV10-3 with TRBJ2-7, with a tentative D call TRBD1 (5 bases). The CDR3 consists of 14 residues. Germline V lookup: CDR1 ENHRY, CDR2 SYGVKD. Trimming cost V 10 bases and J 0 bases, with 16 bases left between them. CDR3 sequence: CATGAVEVSYEQYF. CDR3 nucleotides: TGTGCCACTGGGGCAGTTGAGGTCTCCTACGAGCAGTACTTC.

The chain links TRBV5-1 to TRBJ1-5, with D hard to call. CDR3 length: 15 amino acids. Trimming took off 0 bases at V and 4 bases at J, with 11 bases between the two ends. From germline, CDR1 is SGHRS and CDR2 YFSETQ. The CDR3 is CASSLEPGPNQPQHF. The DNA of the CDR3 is TGCGCCAGCAGCTTGGAGCCGGGCCCAAATCAGCCCCAGCATTTT.

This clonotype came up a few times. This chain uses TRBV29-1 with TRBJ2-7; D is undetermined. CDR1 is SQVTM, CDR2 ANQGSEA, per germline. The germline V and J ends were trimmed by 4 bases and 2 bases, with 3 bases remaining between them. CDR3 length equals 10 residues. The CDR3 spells CSVVAYEQYF. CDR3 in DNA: TGCAGCGTTGTTGCCTACGAGCAGTACTTC.

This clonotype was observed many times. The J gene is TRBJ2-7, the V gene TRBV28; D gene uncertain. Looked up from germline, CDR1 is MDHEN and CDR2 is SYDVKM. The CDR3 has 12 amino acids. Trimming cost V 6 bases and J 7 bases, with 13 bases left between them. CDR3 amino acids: CASSRGPWEQYF. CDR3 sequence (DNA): TGTGCCAGCAGCCGAGGACCCTGGGAGCAGTACTTC.